Listed below are T cell receptor beta chains from one sample, sequenced in a study of T cell responses to AZD1222 COVID-19 vaccine. Clones were read by immunoSEQ multiplex PCR, and TCRdb kept only the in-frame ones, dropping some. The sample carries 90,000 to 120,000 clones, around 90% recorded once. The sample consisted of peripheral blood, taken on day 0 of AZD1222 vaccination. Receptors were obtained from an adult in good health. Both conserved end residues are part of each CDR3. The D gene is left open where the match is weak.

D,J,V,CDR3,DNA
.,TRBJ2-1,TRBV19,CARHRDGANEQFF,TGTGCCAGACACAGGGATGGGGCCAATGAGCAGTTCTTC
.,TRBJ2-2,TRBV9,CASSVVQGANTGELFF,TGTGCCAGCAGCGTTGTCCAGGGAGCGAACACCGGGGAGCTGTTTTTT
.,TRBJ2-7,TRBV18,CASSPSGFSYEQYF,TGTGCCAGCTCACCATCGGGTTTCTCCTACGAGCAGTACTTC
.,TRBJ1-6,TRBV5-1,CASSLELQRNNSPLHF,TGCGCCAGCAGCTTGGAGCTACAAAGGAACAATTCACCCCTCCACTTT
.,TRBJ2-2,TRBV19,CASSLQRFTGELFF,TGTGCCAGTAGTCTCCAGAGATTCACCGGGGAGCTGTTTTTT
.,TRBJ1-2,TRBV4-2,CASSQGGGGNSLGYTF,TGTGCCAGCAGCCAAGGGGGAGGGGGGAATAGTTTGGGCTACACCTTC
.,TRBJ1-4,TRBV19,CASSFQTVSGRELFF,TGTGCCAGTAGTTTCCAGACAGTTTCGGGGCGGGAACTGTTTTTT
.,TRBJ2-5,TRBV11-2,CASSLDRPGRSETQYF,TGTGCCAGCAGCTTAGATCGTCCAGGGCGGTCAGAGACCCAGTACTTC
.,TRBJ1-5,TRBV2,CASSGRLSNQPQHF,TGTGCCAGCAGTGGGCGACTTAGCAATCAGCCCCAGCATTTT
.,TRBJ1-2,TRBV20-1,CSARVGIGYTF,TGCAGTGCTAGAGTAGGTATCGGCTACACCTTC
.,TRBJ1-2,TRBV7-2,CASSRAGATTNYGYTF,TGTGCCAGCAGCCGGGCGGGGGCGACGACTAACTATGGCTACACCTTC
.,TRBJ1-3,TRBV12-5,CASVPQLPSSGNTIYF,TGTGCTAGTGTCCCTCAACTACCGAGCTCTGGAAACACCATATATTTT
.,TRBJ1-4,TRBV6-5,CASRLLRVEGEKLFF,TGTGCCAGCAGACTCCTACGGGTAGAAGGTGAAAAACTGTTTTTT
.,TRBJ2-3,TRBV19,CASRTTGTDTQYF,TGTGCCAGTAGGACCACGGGGACAGATACGCAGTATTTT
.,TRBJ1-1,TRBV6-2/TRBV6-3,CASSYDTGYEAFF,TGTGCCAGCAGTTACGACACGGGCTACGAAGCTTTCTTT
TRBD2,TRBJ2-5,TRBV11-2,CASSRMSGGAETQYF,TGTGCCAGCAGCCGTATGAGCGGGGGGGCGGAGACCCAGTACTTC
.,TRBJ1-4,TRBV9,CASSSRSGPFEKLFF,TGTGCCAGCAGCTCCCGGTCGGGGCCATTTGAAAAACTGTTTTTT